A selection of T cell receptor beta chains follows, all from one sample in a study of Graves' ophthalmopathy and Graves' hyperthyroidism. TCRdb re-derived calls from the multiplex PCR reads in MiXCR, one entry per CDR3 protein. In the table there are roughly 400,000 distinct CDR3 sequences, about 16% of which are singletons. The material sequenced was peripheral blood. Receptors were obtained from a woman between 18 and 29 years old with Graves' ophthalmopathy. Each CDR3 is given with its conserved first and last residue. D genes are given only for firm matches. Part of the rows lack a size; the others show once, few, many or a class for expanded clones.

V	size	J	D	CDR3	DNA
TRBV6-2/TRBV6-3	NA	TRBJ1-1	TRBD1	CASRPPSGQGVTEAFF	TGTGCCAGCCGTCCGCCATCGGGACAGGGAGTCACTGAAGCTTTCTTT
TRBV9	many	TRBJ1-6	NA	CASSVEPSGPLHF	TGTGCCAGCAGCGTAGAGCCCAGTGGACCCCTCCACTTT
TRBV7-2	few	TRBJ2-5	NA	CASSWLGRTKETQYF	TGTGCCAGCAGCTGGTTGGGACGGACAAAAGAGACCCAGTACTTC
TRBV18	many	TRBJ2-7	TRBD2	CASSPPLAGIIYEQYF	TGTGCCAGCTCACCGCCACTAGCGGGGATTATCTACGAGCAGTACTTC
TRBV12-3/TRBV12-4	many	TRBJ1-1	TRBD1	CASSPPGVGTGANTEAFF	TGTGCCAGCAGCCCCCCGGGGGTAGGGACAGGCGCAAACACTGAAGCTTTCTTT
TRBV12-3/TRBV12-4	many	TRBJ1-5	NA	CASSLGLSWNQPQHF	TGTGCCAGCAGTTTAGGGTTATCGTGGAATCAGCCCCAGCATTTT
TRBV4-2	many	TRBJ1-1	TRBD1	CASSLYKTGFNTEAFF	TGTGCCAGCAGCCTCTATAAGACAGGGTTCAACACTGAAGCTTTCTTT
TRBV29-1	many	TRBJ2-7	NA	CSVEGGPLSSYEQYF	TGCAGCGTTGAAGGCGGACCCTTGAGCTCCTACGAGCAGTACTTC
TRBV10-1	NA	TRBJ2-7	TRBD1	CASSEPGTGYEQYF	TGCGCCAGCAGTGAGCCCGGGACAGGGTACGAGCAGTACTTC
TRBV12-3/TRBV12-4	NA	TRBJ1-6	NA	CASSRQTNSPLHF	TGTGCCAGCTCGAGGCAGACTAATTCACCCCTCCACTTT
TRBV4-3	many	TRBJ2-5	TRBD1	CASSQPTGYTTKQETQYF	TGCGCCAGCAGCCAACCGACAGGGTACACCACCAAGCAAGAGACCCAGTACTTC
TRBV28	many	TRBJ1-5	TRBD1	CASGGTGGQPQHF	TGTGCCAGCGGTGGGACAGGGGGTCAGCCCCAGCATTTT
TRBV5-5	many	TRBJ2-7	NA	CASRGSRGGTYEQYF	TGTGCCAGCAGAGGATCTCGGGGCGGAACCTACGAGCAGTACTTC
TRBV7-6	many	TRBJ2-2	NA	CASSLAQRAELFF	TGTGCCAGCAGCTTAGCCCAAAGGGCAGAGCTGTTTTTT
TRBV19	many	TRBJ1-5	TRBD1	CASSETGRGNQPQHF	TGTGCCAGTAGTGAGACAGGGAGAGGGAATCAGCCCCAGCATTTT
TRBV11-2	many	TRBJ1-5	NA	CASSLDNSRNQPQHF	TGTGCCAGCAGCTTAGATAACAGCCGCAATCAGCCCCAGCATTTT
TRBV12-3/TRBV12-4	many	TRBJ2-2	TRBD1	CASSPWTGWGTGELFF	TGTGCCAGCAGCCCCTGGACAGGGTGGGGCACCGGGGAGCTGTTTTTT
TRBV7-2	many	TRBJ1-5	NA	CASSISLQPQHF	TGTGCCAGCAGCATTTCTTTACAGCCCCAGCATTTT
TRBV6-1	many	TRBJ1-6	NA	CASNGGDSPLHF	TGTGCCTCAAACGGGGGGGATTCACCCCTCCACTTT
TRBV20-1	many	TRBJ1-5	NA	CSATPGHRGNQPQHF	TGCAGTGCTACCCCGGGACATAGAGGCAATCAGCCCCAGCATTTT
TRBV12-3/TRBV12-4	many	TRBJ1-6	NA	CASSFREDSPLHF	TGTGCCAGCAGTTTCAGGGAGGACTCACCCCTCCACTTT
TRBV20-1	many	TRBJ1-2	NA	CSAAPGGFGGYTF	TGCAGTGCTGCCCCCGGGGGTTTCGGTGGCTACACCTTC
TRBV6-5	many	TRBJ1-5	NA	CAGRGDSNQPQHF	TGTGCCGGAAGGGGGGATAGCAATCAGCCCCAGCATTTT
TRBV6-1	many	TRBJ1-2	TRBD1	CASSEQGQDYGYTF	TGTGCCAGCAGTGAACAAGGACAGGACTATGGCTACACCTTC
TRBV12-3/TRBV12-4	many	TRBJ1-5	NA	CASSLVSGSQPQHF	TGTGCCAGCAGCCTCGTCTCAGGGTCCCAGCCCCAGCATTTT
TRBV7-7	NA	TRBJ2-7	TRBD2	CAITERDSYEQYF	TGTGCCATCACAGAGCGGGACTCCTACGAGCAGTACTTC
TRBV13	many	TRBJ2-5	TRBD2	CASSLAGGGRETQYF	TGTGCCAGCAGCCTAGCGGGGGGAGGAAGAGAGACCCAGTACTTC
TRBV10-3	many	TRBJ2-7	NA	CAISESAGFYEQYF	TGTGCCATCAGTGAATCAGCGGGCTTCTACGAGCAGTACTTC
TRBV5-5	many	TRBJ2-5	NA	CASSLAPGPKETQYF	TGTGCCAGCAGCTTGGCCCCGGGACCGAAGGAGACCCAGTACTTC
TRBV11-3	many	TRBJ2-5	NA	CASSTIPGPQETQYF	TGTGCCAGCAGTACTATTCCGGGACCTCAAGAGACCCAGTACTTC
TRBV7-9	many	TRBJ1-1	NA	CASSPDRIRTEAFF	TGTGCCAGCAGCCCCGACAGGATACGGACTGAAGCTTTCTTT
TRBV7-2	many	TRBJ1-1	TRBD1	CASSSQGVTEAFF	TGTGCCAGCAGCTCACAGGGGGTAACTGAAGCTTTCTTT
TRBV6-2/TRBV6-3	many	TRBJ2-7	NA	CASSPGAWQSYEQYF	TGTGCCAGCAGTCCGGGGGCTTGGCAGTCCTACGAGCAGTACTTC
TRBV6-1	many	TRBJ2-5	TRBD1	CASRPPTGKQETQYF	TGTGCCAGCAGGCCCCCGACAGGGAAACAAGAGACCCAGTACTTC
TRBV6-2/TRBV6-3	many	TRBJ2-2	NA	CASFMNTGELFF	TGTGCCAGCTTCATGAACACCGGGGAGCTGTTTTTT
TRBV5-6	NA	TRBJ2-7	TRBD2	CASSPTPGTSGSSAYEQYF	TGTGCCAGCAGCCCTACTCCCGGGACTAGCGGGAGTAGCGCCTACGAGCAGTACTTC
TRBV19	many	TRBJ2-7	TRBD2	CASGGGRSSSYEQYF	TGTGCCAGTGGCGGGGGGCGGTCCAGCTCCTACGAGCAGTACTTC
TRBV7-2	many	TRBJ2-7	TRBD1	CASSKQGGEQYF	TGTGCCAGCAGCAAACAGGGGGGCGAGCAGTACTTC
TRBV6-1	many	TRBJ1-1	TRBD1	CASSEQGAGTEAFF	TGTGCCAGCAGTGAGCAGGGGGCAGGTACTGAAGCTTTCTTT
TRBV5-1	many	TRBJ1-1	TRBD1	CASSKTGQNTEAFF	TGCGCCAGCAGCAAGACAGGGCAGAACACTGAAGCTTTCTTT
TRBV6-1	few	TRBJ1-5	TRBD1	CASSPARDRGQPQHF	TGTGCCAGCAGTCCCGCGCGGGACAGGGGACAGCCCCAGCATTTT
TRBV4-1	once	TRBJ2-7	TRBD2	CASSQGGLAGTYEQYF	TGCGCCAGCAGCCAAGGAGGGCTAGCGGGAACATACGAGCAGTACTTC
TRBV6-1	many	TRBJ2-7	NA	CASSDNYREHAYEQYF	TGTGCCAGCAGTGATAATTACAGGGAGCATGCCTACGAGCAGTACTTC
TRBV28	NA	TRBJ2-5	NA	CASSLPAYQETQYF	TGTGCCAGCAGTTTACCCGCGTACCAAGAGACCCAGTACTTC
TRBV5-1	NA	TRBJ2-7	TRBD1	CASSLGQGDYEQYF	TGCGCCAGCAGCTTGGGTCAGGGGGACTACGAGCAGTACTTC
TRBV12-3/TRBV12-4	many	TRBJ1-5	NA	CASSKGYNQPQHF	TGTGCCAGCAGTAAGGGCTACAATCAGCCCCAGCATTTT
TRBV20-1	many	TRBJ2-7	NA	CSARQDSYEQYF	TGCAGTGCTAGACAGGACAGCTACGAGCAGTACTTC
TRBV7-9	many	TRBJ2-7	NA	CASSLIGGPNEQYF	TGTGCCAGCAGCTTGATCGGGGGTCCCAACGAGCAGTACTTC
TRBV28	many	TRBJ2-7	NA	CASTRGPYEQYF	TGTGCCAGCACTCGAGGCCCCTACGAGCAGTACTTC
TRBV5-1	many	TRBJ2-7	TRBD1	CASSGGQGPHEQYF	TGCGCCAGCAGCGGGGGACAGGGGCCTCACGAGCAGTACTTC
TRBV6-2/TRBV6-3	few	TRBJ1-5	NA	CASSYSIPGPPHGSQNQPQHF	TGTGCCAGCAGTTACTCTATCCCGGGACCGCCACACGGCTCTCAAAATCAGCCCCAGCATTTT
TRBV6-2/TRBV6-3	NA	TRBJ2-7	TRBD2	CASSREREGPYEQYF	TGTGCCAGCAGCCGCGAGCGGGAGGGCCCCTACGAGCAGTACTTC
TRBV27	NA	TRBJ1-1	NA	CASSLSSGSGTEAFF	TGTGCCAGCAGTTTATCCTCGGGGTCGGGAACTGAAGCTTTCTTT
TRBV6-1	few	TRBJ2-7	TRBD2	CASSEAGTSGYEQYF	TGTGCCAGCAGTGAAGCGGGGACTAGCGGCTACGAGCAGTACTTC
TRBV10-3	many	TRBJ2-7	TRBD1	CAINQGQDYEQYF	TGTGCCATCAACCAAGGACAGGACTACGAGCAGTACTTC